The 18 T cell receptor beta chains listed next were all sequenced from one sample in a study of response to subunit inactivated influenza vaccine. TCRdb called the RT-PCR reads again in MiXCR, with one record for every CDR3 protein. The sample has around 570,000 distinct CDR3 sequences; around 8% are singletons. This material consisted of PBMCs from blood, taken roughly 24 months after vaccination. These receptors all stem from a man aged 45 to 70 who received an inactivated influenza vaccine.

The chain couples TRBV4-3 to TRBJ2-2, with D perhaps TRBD1 (5 bases). The CDR3 has 17 amino acids. CDR1 and CDR2 from the germline V gene are LGHNA and YSLEER. V was clipped by 0 bases and J by 4 bases, with 15 bases between them. CDR3 amino acids: CASSQDLRGTVTGELFF. CDR3 in DNA: TGCGCCAGCAGCCAAGATCTAAGGGGCACCGTCACCGGGGAGCTGTTTTTT.

This clonotype has ten or more counts. The chain has TRBV20-1 and TRBJ2-7, with TRBD2 identical over 8 bases. CDR1 is DFQATT, CDR2 SNEGSKA, per germline (reference sequence). The CDR3 is 13 amino acids. Losses at the gene ends were 5 bases for V and 5 bases for J; bases not matched to a gene: 8. The CDR3 reads CSAWTGTSNEQYF. In DNA, the CDR3 is TGCAGTGCTTGGACCGGGACTAGTAACGAGCAGTACTTC.

The rearrangement joins TRBV20-1 to TRBJ2-7, with a tentative D call TRBD1 (6 bases). The CDR3 length is 16 residues. Deletions cut 3 bases from V and 0 bases from J, with 18 bases between. CDR1 is DFQATT and CDR2 is SNEGSKA in the germline V gene (reference sequence). CDR3 DNA: TGCAGTGCTAGGCCGGCCGTCCGGACAGTCTCCTACGAGCAGTACTTC. This codes for CSARPAVRTVSYEQYF.

A few counts support this clonotype. The chain has TRBV11-2 and TRBJ2-3; TRBD1 matches at 7 bases. V was pared by 4 bases and J by 4 bases, with 5 bases of the junction left unmatched. The CDR3 covers 14 residues. Germline CDR1 reads SGHAT; CDR2 reads FQNNGV. The CDR3 loop reads CASSSNTGADTQYF. Written as DNA, the CDR3 is TGTGCCAGCAGCTCAAATACAGGGGCAGATACGCAGTATTTT.

V gene TRBV9 combines with J gene TRBJ1-3, with TRBD1 as a possible D gene (5 bases). V lost 0 bases, J lost 4 bases, and 14 bases lay in between. The CDR3 consists of 16 residues. Germline values: CDR1 SGDLS, CDR2 YYNGEE. Here the CDR3 reads CASSVATRTGGNTIYF. As DNA, the CDR3 is TGTGCCAGCAGCGTAGCTACCAGAACAGGCGGAAACACCATATATTTT.

This clonotype occurred a few times. The rearrangement links TRBV5-1 to TRBJ2-7; no definite D call. The CDR3 covers 12 residues. From germline, CDR1 is SGHRS and CDR2 YFSETQ. The V gene lost 0 bases and the J gene lost 6 bases, with 7 bases spanning the gap. CDR3 DNA: TGCGCCAGCAGCTTGGAAGGGTTCGAGCAGTACTTC. Translated: CASSLEGFEQYF.

This clonotype has at least ten counts. V gene TRBV4-2 combines with J gene TRBJ2-5; D remains unclear. Between the trimmed V and J ends, which lost 0 bases and 3 bases, there was a span of 11 bases. The germline gives CDR1 LGHNA, CDR2 YNFKEQ. This CDR3 spans 15 amino acids. CDR3 bases: TGTGCCAGCAGCCAAGATCTAAGAGGCGAAGAGACCCAGTACTTC. This codes for CASSQDLRGEETQYF.

This clonotype was counted only a few times. The chain employs TRBV5-1 and TRBJ2-3; D is possibly TRBD2 (5 bases). V was shortened by 3 bases and J by 2 bases, with 22 bases between the two germline ends. The CDR3 consists of 18 residues. The germline V gene encodes CDR1 SGHRS and CDR2 YFSETQ. The CDR3 coding sequence is TGCGCCAGCAGCTCGAAACCCCTAGCTTTCGTGGACACAGATACGCAGTATTTT. Residues: CASSSKPLAFVDTDTQYF.

This clonotype was counted between two and nine times. The chain uses TRBV20-1 and TRBJ2-4; weak D call: TRBD2 (6 bases). Germline CDR1 is DFQATT and CDR2 is SNEGSKA (reference sequence). Trimming removed 6 bases from V and 3 bases from J, with 9 bases in between. The CDR3 sequence is 12 residues long. The CDR3 reads CSAWGDKNIQYF. DNA of the CDR3: TGCAGTGCGTGGGGGGACAAAAACATTCAGTACTTC.

This clonotype has a count of ten or more. The V gene is TRBV7-2, the J gene TRBJ1-1; 9 bases are shared with TRBD1. The length of the CDR3 is 15 residues. V lost 6 bases to trimming and J lost 1 base; unmatched junction nucleotides: 6. Germline V gene lookup returns CDR1 SGHTA and CDR2 FQGNSA. Here the CDR3 DNA reads TGTGCCAGCAGTAGACAGGGGGGAGGGAACACTGAAGCTTTCTTT. Encoded protein: CASSRQGGGNTEAFF.

This clonotype was detected a few times. This chain links TRBV12-3 or TRBV12-4 with TRBJ1-6, with D tentatively TRBD1 (5 bases). The V end was cut by 8 bases, the J end by 5 bases, with 13 bases between. The CDR3 loop spans 14 amino acids. The CDR3 bases are TGTGCCAGCGGTCGGGGGGTGGATAATTCACCCCTCCACTTT. Residues: CASGRGVDNSPLHF.

This clonotype occurred many times. This chain joins TRBV27 and TRBJ2-1, with 7 nucleotides matching TRBD1. Per germline, CDR1 MNHEY and CDR2 SMNVEV (reference sequence). The CDR3 runs to 15 residues. Trimming removed 8 bases from V and 2 bases from J; junction bases left unmatched: 9. CDR3 residues: CASSKGTEAYNEQFF. The CDR3 DNA follows: TGTGCCAGCTCAAAGGGGACAGAAGCCTACAATGAGCAGTTCTTC.

This clonotype was observed a handful of times. V gene TRBV6-2 or TRBV6-3 combines with J gene TRBJ2-1; weak D call: TRBD1 (6 bases). V gave up 6 bases and J gave up 0 bases, with 9 bases separating them. The CDR3 is made up of 14 amino acids. Germline CDR1 reads MNHEY; CDR2 reads SVGEGT. The CDR3 DNA reads TGTGCCAGCAGAACAGGGAACTCCTACAATGAGCAGTTCTTC. Protein: CASRTGNSYNEQFF.

The CDR3 nucleotides read TGCAGTGCCGCCCCTAGCTATGAGCAGTTCTTC. Its translation: CSAAPSYEQFF. The chain carries TRBV20-1 and TRBJ2-1; D is perhaps TRBD2 (5 bases). Trimming took 6 bases from V and 8 from J, leaving 11 bases between them. From germline, CDR1 is DFQATT and CDR2 SNEGSKA (reference sequence). The CDR3 length is 11 residues.

This clonotype has a handful of counts. V and J are TRBV5-1 and TRBJ2-3; the D gene is possibly TRBD2 (5 bases). The CDR3 is 15 amino acids. V gave up 0 bases and J gave up 0 bases, with 8 bases separating them. In germline, CDR1 is SGHRS, CDR2 YFSETQ. CDR3 sequence: CASSLGAGSTDTQYF. DNA of the CDR3: TGCGCCAGCAGCTTGGGTGCGGGTAGCACAGATACGCAGTATTTT.

This clonotype was detected a few times. The chain combines TRBV5-8 with TRBJ2-3, with D perhaps matching TRBD2 (6 bases). The CDR3 is made up of 16 amino acids. CDR1 is SGHTS, CDR2 YDEGEE, per germline. V was shortened by 0 bases and J by 2 bases, with 13 bases between the two germline ends. CDR3 sequence: CASSLVSGQLTDTQYF. The CDR3 nucleotides read TGTGCCAGCAGCTTGGTTAGCGGACAACTCACAGATACGCAGTATTTT. Together with reference TRBV5-8 and TRBJ2-3, the CDR3 gives the full variable domain: EAGVTQSPTHLIKTRGQQATLRCSPISGHTSVYWYQQALGLGLQFLLWYDEGEERNRGNFPPRFSGRQFPNYSSELNVNALELEDSALYLCASSLVSGQLTDTQYFGPGTRLTVL.

The genes are TRBV6-1 and TRBJ2-1, with 8 bases aligning to TRBD2. The CDR3 is 14 amino acids. Germline V gene lookup returns CDR1 MNHNS and CDR2 SASEGT. After removal of 9 bases from V and 8 bases from J, the junction contained 12 bases not matched to a gene. CDR3 DNA: TGTGCCAGTCTACCCGCGGGAGGAATGGATGAGCAGTTCTTC. Translated, it gives CASLPAGGMDEQFF.

V and J are TRBV18 and TRBJ2-5; weak D call: TRBD1 (6 bases). V lost 4 bases, J lost 5 bases, and 14 bases lay in between. The CDR3 loop spans 14 amino acids. Germline lookup yields CDR1 KGHSH and CDR2 LQKENI. The DNA of the CDR3 is TGTGCCAGCTCACATGGCAGGGGCTCGGAGACCCAGTACTTC. Translation: CASSHGRGSETQYF.